The entry below describes one T cell receptor beta chain. Only in-frame clones appear in the TCRdb table, and some are missing; sequencing was by immunoSEQ multiplex PCR. The repertoire holds about 77,000 clones, with more than 80% as singletons. Germline values: CDR1 MNHNS, CDR2 SASEGT. The CDR3 is 12 residues long. The ends were cut back, 2 bases at V and 4 bases at J, with 6 bases in the middle. The entry originates in a study of OX40 agonist ivuxolimab in advanced cancers. The material was CD4+ or CD8+ T cells sorted from blood, obtained in a trial of the OX40 agonist ivuxolimab. The TCR originated in an adult with an advanced solid tumor such as melanoma, head and neck, liver or kidney cancer. The V and J genes are TRBV6-1 and TRBJ2-7; D is ambiguous. This CDR3 reads CASSEYQYEQYF. The CDR3 DNA sequence: TGTGCCAGCAGTGAATATCAGTACGAGCAGTACTTC.